These 25 T cell receptor beta chains came from one sample sequenced in a study of control samples from healthy donors and cancer patients. This table comes from immunoSEQ multiplex PCR, and its TCRdb copy is limited to in-frame clones, with some not included. The table has approximately 170,000 clones, almost 90% seen once. The sequenced material came from blood. These receptors all stem from a woman aged 25 to 39 in good health.

This rearrangement joins TRBV2 to TRBJ1-2, with D unresolved. Trimming cost V 2 bases and J 2 bases, with 12 bases left between them. Germline CDR1 reads SNHLY; CDR2 reads FYNNEI. There are 15 residues in the CDR3. CDR3 sequence reads: CASSELSRLNYGYTF. The CDR3 region has the DNA TGTGCCAGCAGTGAATTAAGTCGGCTCAACTATGGCTACACCTTC.

The chain links TRBV12-3 or TRBV12-4 to TRBJ1-2; D is unresolved. V was cut by 5 bases and J by 8 bases, with 9 bases left in between. This CDR3 is built from 11 residues. The DNA of the CDR3 is TGTGCCAGCAGTCTCCCCGGGGGCTACACCTTC. Encoded protein: CASSLPGGYTF.

The CDR3 loop reads CASSQDGGAGGYEQYF. In DNA form, the CDR3 reads TGTGCCAGCAGCCAAGATGGTGGAGCGGGAGGATACGAGCAGTACTTC. This rearrangement joins TRBV4-2 to TRBJ2-7, with TRBD2 matching over 9 bases. Germline V gene data show CDR1 as LGHNA and CDR2 as YNFKEQ. With V trimmed by 0 bases and J by 4 bases, 7 bases remained unmatched. The CDR3 runs 16 residues.

This chain connects TRBV6-5 to TRBJ2-1, with D possibly matching TRBD1 (6 bases). From germline, CDR1 is MNHEY and CDR2 SVGAGI. The CDR3 has 13 residues. Deletions cut 6 bases from V and 14 bases from J, with 20 bases between. CDR3 DNA sequence: TGTGCCAGCAGAAGCGAGGCGAGGGGGAGAGAGTTCTTC. Protein: CASRSEARGREFF.

This chain links TRBV10-2 with TRBJ2-5, with D perhaps matching TRBD2 (6 bases). V was trimmed by 6 bases and J by 4 bases, leaving 9 bases between them. The CDR3 length is 12 residues. Looked up from germline, CDR1 is WSHSY and CDR2 is SAAADI. The CDR3 DNA sequence: TGCGCCAGCAGCCCCGGGGGAGAGACCCAGTACTTC. It codes for CASSPGGETQYF.

V is TRBV5-1 and J is TRBJ1-1; D call uncertain. Trimming took 4 bases from V and 5 from J, leaving 12 bases between them. CDR3 length: 13 amino acids. Germline V gene sequence: CDR1 SGHRS, CDR2 YFSETQ. In DNA, the CDR3 is TGCGCCAGCAGCCCCTCGGGCAGGACTGAAGCTTTCTTT. Translation: CASSPSGRTEAFF.

The gene calls are TRBV14 and TRBJ1-6; D gene ambiguous. Trimming stripped 5 bases from V and 6 bases from J, with 8 bases between. The CDR3 runs 13 residues. Germline V gene data show CDR1 as SGHDN and CDR2 as FVKESK. CDR3 DNA sequence: TGTGCCAGCAGCGTAACGGTTAATTCACCCCTCCACTTT. The encoded protein is CASSVTVNSPLHF.

This chain links TRBV19 with TRBJ1-5, with a weak D call TRBD1 (5 bases). Germline CDR1 and CDR2: LNHDA and SQIVND (reference sequence). Trimming left V 7 bases short and J 5 bases short, with 15 bases between. This CDR3 has 14 residues. The CDR3 DNA follows: TGTGCCAGTATAGCCAGGGACGGTGATCAGCCCCAGCATTTT. Translated, it gives CASIARDGDQPQHF.

This clone was counted once. The chain carries TRBV30 and TRBJ1-4; no reliable D call. The germline V and J ends were trimmed by 1 base and 12 bases, with 24 bases remaining between them. The CDR3 covers 16 residues. Germline V gene sequence: CDR1 GTSNPN, CDR2 SVGIG (reference sequence). This chain's CDR3 is CAWSGAGVRISGQLFF. The CDR3 coding sequence is TGTGCCTGGAGTGGTGCGGGAGTTCGGATTTCTGGACAACTGTTTTTT. Complete variable domain (other parts from reference TRBV30 and TRBJ1-4): SQTIHQWPATLVQPVGSPLSLECTVEGTSNPNLYWYRQAAGRGLQLLFYSVGIGQISSEVPQNLSASRPQDRQFILSSKKLLLSDSGFYLCAWSGAGVRISGQLFFGSGTQLSVL.

This chain connects TRBV5-1 to TRBJ2-1; 14 nucleotides line up with TRBD2. From germline, CDR1 is SGHRS and CDR2 YFSETQ. CDR3 length: 16 amino acids. The V and J ends lost 5 bases and 7 bases, in that order; junction bases with no gene match: 8. CDR3 sequence reads: CASSSGTSGSYNEQFF. CDR3 in DNA: TGCGCCAGCAGTAGTGGGACTAGCGGGAGTTATAATGAGCAGTTCTTC.

The chain uses TRBV5-4 and TRBJ2-3; D is perhaps TRBD2 (5 bases). V shed 4 bases and J shed 6 bases, with 15 bases lying between them. CDR1 and CDR2 (germline): SGHNT, YYREEE (reference sequence). This CDR3 region has 14 residues. Here the CDR3 reads CASSASWFRDTQYF. The CDR3 region has the DNA TGTGCCAGCAGCGCTAGCTGGTTTCGGGATACGCAGTATTTT.

A single count supports this clone. The chain carries TRBV19 and TRBJ1-1; possibly TRBD1 for D (6 bases). CDR3 length: 14 residues. The germline V and J ends were trimmed by 2 bases and 7 bases, with 14 bases remaining between them. In germline, CDR1 is LNHDA, CDR2 SQIVND (reference sequence). CDR3 coding DNA: TGTGCCAGTAGTATATACGGGGGCCGCGGTGAAGCTTTCTTT. This gives the protein CASSIYGGRGEAFF.

J is TRBJ1-3 and V is TRBV2; 7 bases fit TRBD1. V dropped 5 bases and J dropped 0; count of bases not matched to a gene: 7. The V gene's germline CDR1 is SNHLY and CDR2 FYNNEI. This CDR3 has 16 amino acids. The chain's CDR3 is CASSRDSYFSGNTIYF. CDR3 in DNA: TGTGCCAGCAGTAGGGACAGTTACTTCTCTGGAAACACCATATATTTT.

The chain is built from TRBV5-5 and TRBJ1-4; 11 positions match TRBD1. Trimming removed 4 bases from V and 8 bases from J; junction bases left unmatched: 10. The CDR3 covers 16 residues. Looked up from germline, CDR1 is SGHKS and CDR2 is YYEKEE (reference sequence). As DNA, the CDR3 is TGTGCCAGCAGCAACCAACCGGGACAGGGGGACGAAAAACTGTTTTTT. Protein product: CASSNQPGQGDEKLFF.

The chain couples TRBV7-9 to TRBJ1-2; TRBD1 might be the D (5 bases). The V end was cut by 0 bases, the J end by 0 bases, with 11 bases between. The CDR3 length is 16 residues. Germline V lookup: CDR1 SEHNR, CDR2 FQNEAQ (reference sequence). The CDR3: CASSLAGRVANYGYTF. CDR3 in DNA: TGTGCCAGCAGCTTAGCAGGCAGGGTAGCTAACTATGGCTACACCTTC.

This clone is a singleton in its sample. The chain has TRBV3-1 (or the pseudogene TRBV3-2) and TRBJ1-2; perhaps TRBD1 as D (5 bases). V dropped 0 bases and J dropped 4 bases, with 18 bases sitting between them. Germline CDR1 LGHDT, CDR2 YNNKEL (reference sequence). There are 17 residues in the CDR3. The CDR3 DNA is TGTGCCAGCAGCCAAGATGGCCTCAGGGCGCGTGGCTATGGCTACACCTTC. As protein: CASSQDGLRARGYGYTF.

This clone has only a few counts. The chain uses TRBV5-1 and TRBJ2-1; tentatively, D is TRBD1 (5 bases). Germline CDR1 SGHRS, CDR2 YFSETQ. V lost 0 bases and J 8 bases, leaving 12 bases between the germline ends. This CDR3 has 14 amino acids. This chain's CDR3 is CASSLGVQGDEQFF. The CDR3, as DNA: TGCGCCAGCAGCTTGGGGGTTCAAGGGGATGAGCAGTTCTTC.

The chain has TRBV7-2 and TRBJ2-3, with unresolved D. The ends were cut back, 6 bases at V and 0 bases at J, with 10 bases in the middle. Germline loops: CDR1 SGHTA, CDR2 FQGNSA. The CDR3 has 14 residues. CDR3 bases: TGTGCCAGCAGGGTGGAGTTTAGCACAGATACGCAGTATTTT. Residues: CASRVEFSTDTQYF.

This clone was seen only once. V usage is TRBV27 and J usage is TRBJ1-6; 9 nucleotides align to TRBD1. Germline loops: CDR1 MNHEY, CDR2 SMNVEV (reference sequence). The V gene end was trimmed by 6 bases and the J gene end by 9 bases; junction bases not matched to a gene: 0. CDR3 size: 12 residues. The CDR3, as DNA: TGTGCCAGCAGGGACAGGGGTTCACCCCTCCACTTT. This sequence encodes CASRDRGSPLHF.

J is TRBJ1-4 and V is TRBV11-2; a weak D match, TRBD1 (5 bases). This CDR3 contains 15 residues. The V end lost 4 bases, the J end lost 7 bases, and 16 bases lay between the germline ends. The V gene's germline CDR1 is SGHAT and CDR2 FQNNGV. CDR3 in DNA: TGTGCCAGCAGCTCAATTGGGGGTAGGAGTGAAAAACTGTTTTTT. Translated: CASSSIGGRSEKLFF.

This chain uses TRBV9 with TRBJ2-3; D call uncertain. Germline V gene data show CDR1 as SGDLS and CDR2 as YYNGEE. CDR3 length: 17 residues. Trimming left V 4 bases short and J 0 bases short, with 18 bases between. This CDR3 is CASSPGPIGSSTDTQYF. CDR3 DNA sequence: TGTGCCAGCAGCCCCGGACCCATAGGATCTAGCACAGATACGCAGTATTTT. The full variable domain, rest sourced from reference TRBV9 and TRBJ2-3, is DSGVTQTPKHLITATGQRVTLRCSPRSGDLSVYWYQQSLDQGLQFLIQYYNGEERAKGNILERFSAQQFPDLHSELNLSSLELGDSALYFCASSPGPIGSSTDTQYFGPGTRLTVL.

The V gene is TRBV7-2, the J gene TRBJ2-3, with 7 bases matching TRBD2. The CDR3 runs to 16 residues. Germline lookup yields CDR1 SGHTA and CDR2 FQGNSA. V shed 5 bases, J shed 1 base, and the junction held 9 bases outside the gene matches. The DNA for the CDR3 is TGTGCCAGCAGCGGCGGACTAGTGGTGGGCACAGATACGCAGTATTTT. It is translated as CASSGGLVVGTDTQYF.

This clone was recorded a few times. This chain joins TRBV6-5 and TRBJ1-5; D is undetermined. The CDR3 has 13 amino acids. Germline CDR1 reads MNHEY; CDR2 reads SVGAGI. V was shortened by 6 bases and J by 4 bases, with 10 bases between the two germline ends. The DNA of the CDR3 is TGTGCCAGCAGAGTCTCCCCAAATCAGCCCCAGCATTTT. Translation gives CASRVSPNQPQHF.

This clone was counted between two and nine times. The chain carries TRBV5-1 and TRBJ2-1; 10 bases fit TRBD1. The CDR3 contains 14 residues. Trimming removed 4 bases from V and 8 bases from J; junction bases left unmatched: 6. The germline V gene encodes CDR1 SGHRS and CDR2 YFSETQ. CDR3 residues: CASSLRQGAHEQFF. As DNA, the CDR3 is TGCGCCAGCAGCCTCAGACAGGGGGCGCATGAGCAGTTCTTC.

The genes are TRBV4-1 and TRBJ1-4; no reliable D call. Germline values: CDR1 MGHRA, CDR2 YSYEKL. The V gene lost 2 bases and the J gene lost 1 base, with 5 bases spanning the gap. There are 14 residues in the CDR3. The CDR3 DNA sequence: TGCGCCAGCAGCCAACGAGTAACTAATGAAAAACTGTTTTTT. Encoded protein: CASSQRVTNEKLFF.